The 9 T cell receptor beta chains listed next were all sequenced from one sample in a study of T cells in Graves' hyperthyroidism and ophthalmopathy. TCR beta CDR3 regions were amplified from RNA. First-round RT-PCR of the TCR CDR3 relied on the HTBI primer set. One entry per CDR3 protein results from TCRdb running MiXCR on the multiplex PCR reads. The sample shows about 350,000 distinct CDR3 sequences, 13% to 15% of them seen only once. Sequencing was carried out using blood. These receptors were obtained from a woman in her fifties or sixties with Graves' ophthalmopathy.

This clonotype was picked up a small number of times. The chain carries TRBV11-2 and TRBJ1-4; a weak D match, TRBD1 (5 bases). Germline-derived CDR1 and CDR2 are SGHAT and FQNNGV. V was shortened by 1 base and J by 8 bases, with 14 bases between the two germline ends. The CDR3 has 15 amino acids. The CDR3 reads CASSLAGGIGEKLFF. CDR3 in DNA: TGTGCCAGCAGCTTAGCGGGGGGTATCGGCGAAAAACTGTTTTTT.

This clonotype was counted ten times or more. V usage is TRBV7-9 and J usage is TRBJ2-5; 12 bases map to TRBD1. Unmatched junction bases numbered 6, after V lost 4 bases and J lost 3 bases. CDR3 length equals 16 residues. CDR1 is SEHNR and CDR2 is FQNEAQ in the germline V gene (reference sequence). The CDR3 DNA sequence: TGTGCCAGCAGCTGGGGACAGGGGGCGCTGGAAGAGACCCAGTACTTC. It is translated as CASSWGQGALEETQYF.

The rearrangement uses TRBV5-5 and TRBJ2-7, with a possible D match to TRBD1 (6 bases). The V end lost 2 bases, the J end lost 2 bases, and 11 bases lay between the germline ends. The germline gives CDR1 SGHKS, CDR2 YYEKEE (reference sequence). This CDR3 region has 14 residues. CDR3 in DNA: TGTGCCAGCAGCTTCACAGGGATCCCCTACGAGCAGTACTTC. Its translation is CASSFTGIPYEQYF.

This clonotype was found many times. The CDR3 spells CASSQTVTGHLRGQYF. Written as DNA, the CDR3 is TGTGCCAGCAGCCAAACAGTTACCGGGCATCTACGAGGGCAGTACTTC. The chain couples TRBV3-1 to TRBJ2-7; D gene uncertain. The ends were cut back, 2 bases at V and 9 bases at J, with 23 bases in the middle. This CDR3 is 16 amino acids long. Germline V CDR1 and CDR2: LGHDT, YNNKEL (reference sequence).

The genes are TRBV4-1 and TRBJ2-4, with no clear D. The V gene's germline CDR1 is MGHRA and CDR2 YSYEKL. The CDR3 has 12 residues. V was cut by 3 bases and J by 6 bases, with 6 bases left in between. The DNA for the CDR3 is TGCGCCAGCAGCCAGGACCTAAACATTCAGTACTTC. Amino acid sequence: CASSQDLNIQYF.

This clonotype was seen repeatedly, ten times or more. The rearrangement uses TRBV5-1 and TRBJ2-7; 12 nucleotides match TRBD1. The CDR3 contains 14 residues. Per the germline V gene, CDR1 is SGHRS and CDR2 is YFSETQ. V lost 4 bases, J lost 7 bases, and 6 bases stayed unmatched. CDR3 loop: CASSHRDRGPEQYF. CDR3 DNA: TGCGCCAGCAGCCACCGGGACAGGGGGCCTGAGCAGTACTTC.

CDR3 sequence (DNA): TGCGCCAGCAGCTTGGGACTAGAGTGGGCAGGTGTGGATACGCAGTATTTT. This gives the protein CASSLGLEWAGVDTQYF. This rearrangement joins TRBV5-1 to TRBJ2-3; tentative D call: TRBD2 (6 bases). Germline assignment: CDR1 SGHRS and CDR2 YFSETQ. CDR3 length equals 17 residues. Trimming took 0 bases from V and 6 from J, leaving 20 bases between them.

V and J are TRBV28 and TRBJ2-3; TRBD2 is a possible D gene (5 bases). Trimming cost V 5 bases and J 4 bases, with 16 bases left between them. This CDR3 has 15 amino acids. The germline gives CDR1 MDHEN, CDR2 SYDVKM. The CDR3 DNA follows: TGTGCCAGCAGTGAAGGCGGGTTAACGTCAGATACGCAGTATTTT. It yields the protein CASSEGGLTSDTQYF.

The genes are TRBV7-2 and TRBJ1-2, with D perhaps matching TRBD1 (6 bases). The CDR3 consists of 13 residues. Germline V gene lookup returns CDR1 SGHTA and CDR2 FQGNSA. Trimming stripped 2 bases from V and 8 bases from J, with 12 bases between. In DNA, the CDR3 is TGTGCCAGCAGCTTAAGGGGGGCGGAAGGCTACACCTTC. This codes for CASSLRGAEGYTF. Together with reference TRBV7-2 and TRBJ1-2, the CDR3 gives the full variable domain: GAGVSQSPSNKVTEKGKDVELRCDPISGHTALYWYRQSLGQGLEFLIYFQGNSAPDKSGLPSDRFSAERTGGSVSTLTIQRTQQEDSAVYLCASSLRGAEGYTFGSGTRLTVV.